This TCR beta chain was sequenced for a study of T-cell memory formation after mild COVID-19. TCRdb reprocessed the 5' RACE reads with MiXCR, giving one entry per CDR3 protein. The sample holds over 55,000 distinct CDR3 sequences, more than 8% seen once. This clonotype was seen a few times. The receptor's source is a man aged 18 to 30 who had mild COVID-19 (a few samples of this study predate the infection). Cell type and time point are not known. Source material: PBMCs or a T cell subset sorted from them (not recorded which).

The CDR3 spells CSVPTRITDTQYF. DNA for the CDR3: TGCAGTGTCCCGACTAGAATCACAGATACGCAGTATTTT. The V gene is TRBV20-1, the J gene TRBJ2-3, with D perhaps TRBD2 (6 bases). The V gene lost 7 bases and the J gene lost 2 bases, with 13 bases spanning the gap. CDR1 and CDR2 from the germline V gene are DFQATT and SNEGSKA (reference sequence). The CDR3 has 13 amino acids.